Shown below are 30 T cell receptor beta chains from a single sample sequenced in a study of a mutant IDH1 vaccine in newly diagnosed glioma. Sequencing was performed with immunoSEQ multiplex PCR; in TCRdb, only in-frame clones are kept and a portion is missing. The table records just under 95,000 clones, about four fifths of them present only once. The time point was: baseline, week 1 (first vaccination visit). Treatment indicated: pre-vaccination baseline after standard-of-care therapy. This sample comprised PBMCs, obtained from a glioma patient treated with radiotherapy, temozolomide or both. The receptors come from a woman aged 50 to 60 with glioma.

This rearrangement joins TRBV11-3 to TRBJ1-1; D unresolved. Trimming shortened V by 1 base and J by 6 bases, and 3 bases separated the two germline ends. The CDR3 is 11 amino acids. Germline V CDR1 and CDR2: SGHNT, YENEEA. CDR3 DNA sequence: TGTGCCAGCAGCTTAGGGGCTGAAGCTTTCTTT. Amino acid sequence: CASSLGAEAFF.

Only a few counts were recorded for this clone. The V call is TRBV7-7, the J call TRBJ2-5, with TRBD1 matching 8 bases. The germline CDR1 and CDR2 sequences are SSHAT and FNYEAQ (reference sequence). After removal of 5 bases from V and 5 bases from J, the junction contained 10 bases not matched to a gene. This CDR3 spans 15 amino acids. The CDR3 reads CASSETAGGVETQYF. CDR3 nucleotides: TGTGCCAGCAGCGAAACGGCAGGGGGCGTGGAGACCCAGTACTTC. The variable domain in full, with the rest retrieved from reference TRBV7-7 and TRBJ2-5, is GAGVSQSPRYKVTKRGQDVTLRCDPISSHATLYWYQQALGQGPEFLTYFNYEAQPDKSGLPSDRFSAERPEGSISTLTIQRTEQRDSAMYRCASSETAGGVETQYFGPGTRLLVL.

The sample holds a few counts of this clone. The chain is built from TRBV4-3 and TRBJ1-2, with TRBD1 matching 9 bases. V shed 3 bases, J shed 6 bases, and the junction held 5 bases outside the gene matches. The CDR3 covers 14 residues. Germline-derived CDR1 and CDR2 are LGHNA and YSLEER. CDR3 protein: CASSQDRGDHGYTF. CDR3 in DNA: TGCGCCAGCAGCCAGGACAGGGGAGATCATGGCTACACCTTC.

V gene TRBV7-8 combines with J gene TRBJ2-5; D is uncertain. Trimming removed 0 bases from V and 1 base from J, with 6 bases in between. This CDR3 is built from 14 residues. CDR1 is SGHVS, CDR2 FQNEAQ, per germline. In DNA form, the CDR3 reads TGTGCCAGCAGCTTAGCCGGATTCCAAGAGACCCAGTACTTC. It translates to CASSLAGFQETQYF.

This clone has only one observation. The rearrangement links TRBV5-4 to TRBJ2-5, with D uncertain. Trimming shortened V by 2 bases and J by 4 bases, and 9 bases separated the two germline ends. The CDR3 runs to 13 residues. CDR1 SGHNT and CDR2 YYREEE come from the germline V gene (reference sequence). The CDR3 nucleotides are TGTGCCAGCAGCTTTGGAACTGGAGAGACCCAGTACTTC. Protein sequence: CASSFGTGETQYF.

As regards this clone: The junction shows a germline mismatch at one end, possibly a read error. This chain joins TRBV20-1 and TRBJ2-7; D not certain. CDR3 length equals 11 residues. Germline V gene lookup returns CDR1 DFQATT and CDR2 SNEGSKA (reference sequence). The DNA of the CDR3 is TGCAGTGCTTCAGAAGGACGGATGGAACGCTTC. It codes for CSASEGRMERF.

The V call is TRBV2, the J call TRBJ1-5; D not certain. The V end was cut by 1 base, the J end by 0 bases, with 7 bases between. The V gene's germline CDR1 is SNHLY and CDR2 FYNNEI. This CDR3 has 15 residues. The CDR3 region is CASSEVGVSNQPQHF. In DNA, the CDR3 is TGTGCCAGCAGTGAAGTCGGGGTTAGCAATCAGCCCCAGCATTTT.

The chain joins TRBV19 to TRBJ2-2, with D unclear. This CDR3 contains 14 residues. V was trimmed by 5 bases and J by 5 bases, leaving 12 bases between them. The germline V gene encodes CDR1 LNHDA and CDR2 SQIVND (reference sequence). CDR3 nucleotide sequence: TGTGCCAGTAGTGTACAAGGATGGACCGGGGAGCTGTTTTTT. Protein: CASSVQGWTGELFF. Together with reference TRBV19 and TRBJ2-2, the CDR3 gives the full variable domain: DGGITQSPKYLFRKEGQNVTLSCEQNLNHDAMYWYRQDPGQGLRLIYYSQIVNDFQKGDIAEGYSVSREKKESFPLTVTSAQKNPTAFYLCASSVQGWTGELFFGEGSRLTVL.

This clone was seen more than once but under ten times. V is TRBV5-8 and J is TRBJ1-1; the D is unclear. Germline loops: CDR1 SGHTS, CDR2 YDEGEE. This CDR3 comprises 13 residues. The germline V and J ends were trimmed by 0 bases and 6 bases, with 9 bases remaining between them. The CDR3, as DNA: TGTGCCAGCAGCTTGGCTGAGGGCTCTGAAGCTTTCTTT. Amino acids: CASSLAEGSEAFF.

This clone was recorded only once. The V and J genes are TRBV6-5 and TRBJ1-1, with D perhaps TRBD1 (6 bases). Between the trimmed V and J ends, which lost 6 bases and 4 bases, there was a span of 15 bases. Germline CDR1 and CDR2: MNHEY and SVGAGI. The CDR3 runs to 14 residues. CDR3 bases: TGTGCCAGCAGACAACAGGGTTTTAGCACTGAAGCTTTCTTT. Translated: CASRQQGFSTEAFF.

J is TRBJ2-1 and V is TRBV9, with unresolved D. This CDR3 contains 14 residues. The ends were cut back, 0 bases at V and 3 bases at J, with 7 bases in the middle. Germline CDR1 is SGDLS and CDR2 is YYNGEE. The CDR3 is CASSVVQRYNEQFF. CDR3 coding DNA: TGTGCCAGCAGCGTAGTCCAGCGCTACAATGAGCAGTTCTTC.

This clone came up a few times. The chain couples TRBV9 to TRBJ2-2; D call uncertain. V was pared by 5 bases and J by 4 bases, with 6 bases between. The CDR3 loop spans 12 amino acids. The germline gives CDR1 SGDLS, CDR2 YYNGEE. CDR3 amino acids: CASRGLTGELFF. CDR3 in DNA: TGTGCCAGCAGGGGCCTCACCGGGGAGCTGTTTTTT.

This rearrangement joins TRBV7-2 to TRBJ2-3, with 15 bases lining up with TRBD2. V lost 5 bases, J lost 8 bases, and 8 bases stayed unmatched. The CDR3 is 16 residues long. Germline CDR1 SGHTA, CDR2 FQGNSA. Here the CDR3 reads CASSRWTSGGAVTQYF. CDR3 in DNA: TGTGCCAGCAGCCGCTGGACTAGCGGGGGGGCAGTTACGCAGTATTTT. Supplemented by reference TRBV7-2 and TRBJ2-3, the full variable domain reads GAGVSQSPSNKVTEKGKDVELRCDPISGHTALYWYRQSLGQGLEFLIYFQGNSAPDKSGLPSDRFSAERTGGSVSTLTIQRTQQEDSAVYLCASSRWTSGGAVTQYFGPGTRLTVL.

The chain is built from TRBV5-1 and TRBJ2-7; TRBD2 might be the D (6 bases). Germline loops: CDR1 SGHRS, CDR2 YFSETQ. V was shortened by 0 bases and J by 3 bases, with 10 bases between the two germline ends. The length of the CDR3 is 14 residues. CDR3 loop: CASSLGEVGYEQYF. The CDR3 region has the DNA TGCGCCAGCAGCTTGGGGGAGGTAGGCTACGAGCAGTACTTC.

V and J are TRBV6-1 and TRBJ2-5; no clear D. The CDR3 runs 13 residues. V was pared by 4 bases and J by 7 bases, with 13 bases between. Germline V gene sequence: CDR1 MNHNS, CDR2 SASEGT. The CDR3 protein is CASSVGPSGTQYF. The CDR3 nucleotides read TGTGCCAGCAGTGTGGGTCCTTCGGGGACCCAGTACTTC.

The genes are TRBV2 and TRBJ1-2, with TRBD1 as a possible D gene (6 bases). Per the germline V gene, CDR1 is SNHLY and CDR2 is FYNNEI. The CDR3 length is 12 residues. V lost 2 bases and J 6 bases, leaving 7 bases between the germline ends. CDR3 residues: CASSEQGHGYTF. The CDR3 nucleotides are TGTGCCAGCAGTGAACAGGGGCATGGCTACACCTTC.

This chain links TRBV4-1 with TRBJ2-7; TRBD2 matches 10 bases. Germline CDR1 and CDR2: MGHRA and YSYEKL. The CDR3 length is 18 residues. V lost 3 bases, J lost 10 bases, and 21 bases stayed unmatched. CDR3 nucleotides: TGCGCCAGCAGCCACGGCCGGGTAAGCGGGGGGGCCGTCTCGGGACAGTACTTC. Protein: CASSHGRVSGGAVSGQYF.

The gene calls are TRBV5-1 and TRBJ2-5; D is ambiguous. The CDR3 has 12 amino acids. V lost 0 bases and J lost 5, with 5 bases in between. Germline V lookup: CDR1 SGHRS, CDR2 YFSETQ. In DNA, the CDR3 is TGCGCCAGCAGCTTGGGACGGGAGACCCAGTACTTC. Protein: CASSLGRETQYF.

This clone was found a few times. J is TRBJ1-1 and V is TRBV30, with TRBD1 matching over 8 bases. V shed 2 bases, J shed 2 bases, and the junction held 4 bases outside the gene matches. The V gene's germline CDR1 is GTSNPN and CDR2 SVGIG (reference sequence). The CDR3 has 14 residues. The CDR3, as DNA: TGTGCCTGGAGTACCGACAGGGGAAACACTGAAGCTTTCTTT. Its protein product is CAWSTDRGNTEAFF.

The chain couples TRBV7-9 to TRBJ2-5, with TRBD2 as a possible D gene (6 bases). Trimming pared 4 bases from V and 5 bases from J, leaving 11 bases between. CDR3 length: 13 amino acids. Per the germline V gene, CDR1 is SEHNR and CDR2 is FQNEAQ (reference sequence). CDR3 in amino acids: CASSSLEGETQYF. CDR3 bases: TGTGCCAGCAGCTCACTGGAGGGTGAGACCCAGTACTTC.

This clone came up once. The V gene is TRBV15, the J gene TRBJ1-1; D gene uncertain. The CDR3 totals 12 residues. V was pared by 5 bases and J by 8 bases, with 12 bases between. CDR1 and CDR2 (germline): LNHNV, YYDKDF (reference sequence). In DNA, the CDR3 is TGTGCCACCAGCCTAGAGGGAAGGGAAGCTTTCTTT. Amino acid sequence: CATSLEGREAFF.

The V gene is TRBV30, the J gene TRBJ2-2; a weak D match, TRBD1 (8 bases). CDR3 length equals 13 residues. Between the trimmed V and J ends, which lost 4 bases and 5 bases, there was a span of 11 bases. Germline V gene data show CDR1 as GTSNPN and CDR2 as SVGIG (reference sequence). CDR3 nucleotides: TGTGCCTGGAACAGGGGGGGTACCGGGGAGCTGTTTTTT. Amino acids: CAWNRGGTGELFF.

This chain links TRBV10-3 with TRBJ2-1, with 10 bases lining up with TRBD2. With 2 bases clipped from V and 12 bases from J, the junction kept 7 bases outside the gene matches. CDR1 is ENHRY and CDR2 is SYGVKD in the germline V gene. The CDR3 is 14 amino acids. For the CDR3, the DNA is TGTGCCATCAGTGAGGGGGCTAGCGGGGGCCTGCAGTTCTTC. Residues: CAISEGASGGLQFF.

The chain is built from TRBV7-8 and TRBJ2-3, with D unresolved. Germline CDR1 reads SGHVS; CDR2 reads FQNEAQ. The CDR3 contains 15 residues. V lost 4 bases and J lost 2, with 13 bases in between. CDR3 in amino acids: CASSSVTVITDTQYF. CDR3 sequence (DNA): TGTGCCAGCAGCTCTGTGACGGTGATCACAGATACGCAGTATTTT.

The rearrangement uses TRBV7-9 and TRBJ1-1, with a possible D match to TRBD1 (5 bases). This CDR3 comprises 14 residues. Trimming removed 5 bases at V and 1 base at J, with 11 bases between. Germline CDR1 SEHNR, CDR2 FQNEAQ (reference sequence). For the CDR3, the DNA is TGTGCCAGCAGCCGACAGCAGGCGAACACTGAAGCTTTCTTT. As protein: CASSRQQANTEAFF. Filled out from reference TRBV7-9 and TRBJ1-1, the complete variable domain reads DTGVSQNPRHKITKRGQNVTFRCDPISEHNRLYWYRQTLGQGPEFLTYFQNEAQLEKSRLLSDRFSAERPKGSFSTLEIQRTEQGDSAMYLCASSRQQANTEAFFGQGTRLTVV.

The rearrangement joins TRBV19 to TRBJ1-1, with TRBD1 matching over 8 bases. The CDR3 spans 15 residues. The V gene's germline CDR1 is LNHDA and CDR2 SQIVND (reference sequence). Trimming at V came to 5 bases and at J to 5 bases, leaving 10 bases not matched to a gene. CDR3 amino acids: CASSPGQGGWTEAFF. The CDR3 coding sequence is TGTGCCAGTAGTCCAGGACAGGGAGGCTGGACTGAAGCTTTCTTT.

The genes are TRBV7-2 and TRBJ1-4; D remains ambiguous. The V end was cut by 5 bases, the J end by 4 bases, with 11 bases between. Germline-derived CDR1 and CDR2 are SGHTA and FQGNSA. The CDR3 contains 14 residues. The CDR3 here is CASSAPGFNEKLFF. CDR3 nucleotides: TGTGCCAGCAGCGCCCCCGGCTTTAATGAAAAACTGTTTTTT.

This CDR3 is CASSPYRDRNTEAFF. Written as DNA, the CDR3 is TGTGCCAGCAGCCCATACAGGGATAGGAACACTGAAGCTTTCTTT. This sequence joins TRBV14 and TRBJ1-1; TRBD1 is a possible D gene (6 bases). This CDR3 comprises 15 residues. CDR1 and CDR2 from the germline V gene are SGHDN and FVKESK. Trimming pared 4 bases from V and 1 base from J, leaving 13 bases between.

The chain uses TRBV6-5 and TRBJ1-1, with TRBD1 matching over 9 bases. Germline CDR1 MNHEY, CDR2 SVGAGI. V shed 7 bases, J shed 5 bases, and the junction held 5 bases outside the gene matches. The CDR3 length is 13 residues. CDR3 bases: TGTGCCAGCATTACGACAGGGGGTACTGAAGCTTTCTTT. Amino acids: CASITTGGTEAFF.

Written as DNA, the CDR3 is TGTGCCAGCAGTGAAGCGGGACTCCCCTACGAGCAGTACTTC. Its protein is CASSEAGLPYEQYF. The chain joins TRBV28 to TRBJ2-7, with TRBD2 matching 7 bases. V shed 5 bases and J 2 bases; nucleotides not matched to a gene: 6. Germline-derived CDR1 and CDR2 are MDHEN and SYDVKM. This CDR3 spans 14 amino acids.